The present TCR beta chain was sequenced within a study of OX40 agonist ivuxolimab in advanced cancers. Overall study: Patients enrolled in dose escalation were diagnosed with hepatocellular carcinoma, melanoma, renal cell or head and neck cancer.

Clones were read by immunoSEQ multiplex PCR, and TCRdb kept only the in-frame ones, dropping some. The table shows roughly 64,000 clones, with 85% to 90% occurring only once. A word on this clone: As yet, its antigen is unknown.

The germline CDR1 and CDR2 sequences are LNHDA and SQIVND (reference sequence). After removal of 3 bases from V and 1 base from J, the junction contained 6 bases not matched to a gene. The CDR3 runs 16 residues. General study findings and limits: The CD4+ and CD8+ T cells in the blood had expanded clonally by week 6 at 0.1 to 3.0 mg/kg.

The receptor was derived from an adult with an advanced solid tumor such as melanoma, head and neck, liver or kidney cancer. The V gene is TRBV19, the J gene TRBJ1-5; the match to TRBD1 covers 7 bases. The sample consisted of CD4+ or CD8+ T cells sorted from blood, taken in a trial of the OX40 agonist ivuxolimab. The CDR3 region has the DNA TGTGCCAGTAGTATCTTGATGACAGGGAGCAATCAGCCCCAGCATTTT. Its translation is CASSILMTGSNQPQHF.